This T cell receptor (beta chain) appears in the sequencing data of a study of T cell changes during pregnancy in multiple sclerosis. The germline V gene has CDR1 SGHRS and CDR2 YFSETQ. Trimming left V 4 bases short and J 0 bases short, with 15 bases between. The CDR3 sequence is 16 residues long. Generated by immunoSEQ multiplex PCR, the TCRdb table keeps only in-frame clones and is missing some. In the table there are 43,000 or so clones, around 90% of which are singletons. This TCR was recovered from a female donor with multiple sclerosis, enrolled in a pregnancy study. Sequenced here: peripheral blood, sampled in the first trimester of pregnancy. The V call is TRBV5-1, the J call TRBJ2-3, with D maybe TRBD2 (6 bases). CDR3 sequence (DNA): TGCGCCAGCAGCGCGAATCTAGCGTTCAGCACAGATACGCAGTATTTT. Translation: CASSANLAFSTDTQYF.